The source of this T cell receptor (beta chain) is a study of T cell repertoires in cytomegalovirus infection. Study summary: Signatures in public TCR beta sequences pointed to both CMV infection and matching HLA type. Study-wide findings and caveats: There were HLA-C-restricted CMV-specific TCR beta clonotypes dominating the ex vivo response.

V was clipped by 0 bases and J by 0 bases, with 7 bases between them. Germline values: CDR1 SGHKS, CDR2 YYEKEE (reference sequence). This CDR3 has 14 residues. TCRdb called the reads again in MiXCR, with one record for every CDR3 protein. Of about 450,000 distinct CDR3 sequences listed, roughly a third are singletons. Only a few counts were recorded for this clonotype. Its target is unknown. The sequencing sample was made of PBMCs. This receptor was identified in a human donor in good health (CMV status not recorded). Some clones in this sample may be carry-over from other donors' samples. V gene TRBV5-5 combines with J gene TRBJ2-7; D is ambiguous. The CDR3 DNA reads TGTGCCAGCAGCTTGGAGTGGAGCTCCTACGAGCAGTACTTC. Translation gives CASSLEWSSYEQYF.